This passage covers 15 T cell receptor beta chains from one sample sequenced in a study of graft-versus-host responses after intestinal transplantation. Only in-frame clones appear in the TCRdb table, and some are missing; sequencing was by immunoSEQ multiplex PCR. The profile shows some 12,000 clones, about 93% of them singletons. This specimen was PBMCs, taken around 3.5 months after intestinal transplant. These receptor sequences come from a human patient who received an intestinal transplant, so some T cells may come from the graft donor.

The rearrangement uses TRBV28 and TRBJ1-5; TRBD1 is a possible D gene (5 bases). The V gene's germline CDR1 is MDHEN and CDR2 SYDVKM. V lost 5 bases, J lost 0 bases, and 14 bases lay in between. The CDR3 spans 16 residues. The CDR3 DNA follows: TGTGCCAGCAGTATACTATCCGACAGTAGCAATCAGCCCCAGCATTTT. It codes for CASSILSDSSNQPQHF.

The chain has TRBV30 and TRBJ1-1; D unresolved. Germline V gives CDR1 GTSNPN, CDR2 SVGIG (reference sequence). CDR3 length: 11 residues. Trimming took 4 bases from V and 7 from J, leaving 10 bases between them. CDR3 sequence reads: CAWTETDEAFF. CDR3 coding DNA: TGTGCCTGGACGGAGACGGATGAAGCTTTCTTT.

The chain joins TRBV9 to TRBJ2-7, with TRBD2 as a possible D gene (6 bases). This CDR3 region has 15 residues. V was shortened by 0 bases and J by 3 bases, with 13 bases between the two germline ends. Germline V gene data show CDR1 as SGDLS and CDR2 as YYNGEE. The CDR3 DNA follows: TGTGCCAGCAGCGTAGATGTGACTAGTTTCTACGAGCAGTACTTC. Residues: CASSVDVTSFYEQYF.

V gene TRBV29-1 combines with J gene TRBJ2-1, with 7 bases fitting TRBD2. Germline loops: CDR1 SQVTM, CDR2 ANQGSEA. The trim removed 5 bases at V and 0 bases at J, leaving 13 bases unmatched. There are 17 residues in the CDR3. CDR3 sequence: CSVNRPGLKSSYNEQFF. For the CDR3, the DNA is TGCAGCGTTAACAGACCGGGACTAAAAAGCTCCTACAATGAGCAGTTCTTC.

V and J are TRBV9 and TRBJ2-3; D may be TRBD1 (6 bases). V lost 0 bases, J lost 4 bases, and 15 bases lay in between. Germline assignment: CDR1 SGDLS and CDR2 YYNGEE. The CDR3 consists of 16 residues. The CDR3 sequence: CASSVEGVLDPDTQYF. CDR3 nucleotides: TGTGCCAGCAGCGTAGAGGGGGTTTTAGATCCAGATACGCAGTATTTT.

In DNA, the CDR3 is TGTGCCAGCAGTTGGCAGGGACAGGGGAATGGCTACACCTTC. It yields the protein CASSWQGQGNGYTF. V and J are TRBV28 and TRBJ1-2; TRBD1 aligns across 10 bases. The CDR3 covers 14 residues. V shed 4 bases and J 6 bases; nucleotides not matched to a gene: 5. Germline V gene sequence: CDR1 MDHEN, CDR2 SYDVKM.

The chain combines TRBV5-1 with TRBJ1-2, with no clear D. The CDR3 has 15 residues. Trimming pared 0 bases from V and 5 bases from J, leaving 14 bases between. CDR1 SGHRS and CDR2 YFSETQ come from the germline V gene. The CDR3 here is CASSLAVNRLYGYTF. CDR3 in DNA: TGCGCCAGCAGCTTGGCCGTGAACCGCCTTTATGGCTACACCTTC.

This chain connects TRBV10-3 to TRBJ1-5, with 7 positions matching TRBD1. V lost 4 bases and J lost 5; bases outside the gene matches: 2. CDR1 is ENHRY, CDR2 SYGVKD, per germline. This CDR3 spans 13 amino acids. CDR3 bases: TGTGCCATCAGTGGGGACAGAGATCAGCCCCAGCATTTT. As protein: CAISGDRDQPQHF.

The genes are TRBV27 and TRBJ2-1; D is unclear. There are 11 residues in the CDR3. The germline V gene has CDR1 MNHEY and CDR2 SMNVEV (reference sequence). The germline V and J ends were trimmed by 6 bases and 15 bases, with 15 bases remaining between them. DNA for the CDR3: TGTGCCAGCAGAGTCGGCGGTCTGGGGTTCTTC. Encoded protein: CASRVGGLGFF.

This clone was seen just once. The CDR3 nucleotides read TGTGCCAGCAGCTTCGGGGACAGGGGGTACGAGCAGTACTTC. Protein product: CASSFGDRGYEQYF. The V call is TRBV7-2, the J call TRBJ2-7; 11 positions agree with TRBD1. CDR3 size: 14 residues. Germline V gene sequence: CDR1 SGHTA, CDR2 FQGNSA. The V gene end was trimmed by 3 bases and the J gene end by 4 bases; junction bases not matched to a gene: 2.

This clone was seen only once. The J gene is TRBJ2-7, the V gene TRBV27; a weak D match, TRBD1 (6 bases). Germline V lookup: CDR1 MNHEY, CDR2 SMNVEV (reference sequence). The CDR3 runs 13 residues. Trimming stripped 5 bases from V and 3 bases from J, with 11 bases between. CDR3 nucleotide sequence: TGTGCCAGCAGTCTCAGGGGTCTCTACGAGCAGTACTTC. Translating it yields CASSLRGLYEQYF.

The rearrangement joins TRBV27 to TRBJ1-2, with TRBD1 identical over 7 bases. CDR1 is MNHEY, CDR2 SMNVEV, per germline (reference sequence). CDR3 length: 15 residues. V was clipped by 3 bases and J by 8 bases; unmatched bases: 12. CDR3 sequence: CASSLVPGGFFGYTF. The DNA of the CDR3 is TGTGCCAGCAGTTTGGTTCCAGGGGGGTTTTTCGGCTACACCTTC.

This chain links TRBV10-1 with TRBJ1-2; possible D gene TRBD1, 6 bases. The CDR3 contains 13 residues. V dropped 8 bases and J dropped 3 bases, with 13 bases sitting between them. The germline V gene has CDR1 WNHNN and CDR2 SYGVQD (reference sequence). As DNA, the CDR3 is TGCGCCAGCGAACCAGGGGCTCACTATGGCTACACCTTC. Its protein product is CASEPGAHYGYTF.

V is TRBV4-2 and J is TRBJ2-7; D gene uncertain. The CDR3 has 14 amino acids. V shed 2 bases and J shed 3 bases, with 11 bases lying between them. Germline V gene data show CDR1 as LGHNA and CDR2 as YNFKEQ. The DNA for the CDR3 is TGTGCCAGCAGCCAAACCCCAACGATCTACGAGCAGTACTTC. Its translation: CASSQTPTIYEQYF.

V is TRBV7-9 and J is TRBJ2-4; no firm D call. Trimming took off 2 bases at V and 8 bases at J, with 4 bases between the two ends. From germline, CDR1 is SEHNR and CDR2 FQNEAQ (reference sequence). This CDR3 is built from 11 residues. CDR3 DNA: TGTGCCAGCAGCTTACAAGACATTCAGTACTTC. This encodes CASSLQDIQYF.